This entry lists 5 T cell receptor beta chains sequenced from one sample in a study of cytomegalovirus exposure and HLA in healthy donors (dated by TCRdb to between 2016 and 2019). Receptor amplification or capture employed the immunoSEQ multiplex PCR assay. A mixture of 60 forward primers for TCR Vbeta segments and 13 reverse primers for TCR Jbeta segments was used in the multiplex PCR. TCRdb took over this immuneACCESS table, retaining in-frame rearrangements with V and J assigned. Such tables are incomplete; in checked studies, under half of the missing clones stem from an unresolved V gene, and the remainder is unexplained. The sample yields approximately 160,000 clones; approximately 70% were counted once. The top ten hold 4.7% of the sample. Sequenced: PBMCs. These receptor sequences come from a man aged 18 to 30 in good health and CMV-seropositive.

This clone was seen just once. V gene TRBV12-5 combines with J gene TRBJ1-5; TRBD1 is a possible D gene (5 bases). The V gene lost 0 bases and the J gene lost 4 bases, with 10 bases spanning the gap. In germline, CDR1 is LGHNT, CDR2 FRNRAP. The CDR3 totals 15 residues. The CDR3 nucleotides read TGTGCTAGTGGTTTGGTACTCCGGGGGAATCAGCCCCAGCATTTT. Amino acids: CASGLVLRGNQPQHF.

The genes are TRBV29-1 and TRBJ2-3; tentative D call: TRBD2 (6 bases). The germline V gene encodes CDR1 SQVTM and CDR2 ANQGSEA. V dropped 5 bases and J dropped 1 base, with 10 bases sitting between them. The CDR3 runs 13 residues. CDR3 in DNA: TGCAGCGTTCGGGACTCCGGCACAGATACGCAGTATTTT. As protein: CSVRDSGTDTQYF.

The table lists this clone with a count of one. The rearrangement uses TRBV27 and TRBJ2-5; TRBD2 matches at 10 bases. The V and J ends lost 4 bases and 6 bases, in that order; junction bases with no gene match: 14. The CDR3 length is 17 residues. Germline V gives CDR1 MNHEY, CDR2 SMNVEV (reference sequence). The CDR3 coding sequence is TGTGCCAGCAGTTCAAGACGTGCTAGCGGGAGATACCAGACCCAGTACTTC. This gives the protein CASSSRRASGRYQTQYF.

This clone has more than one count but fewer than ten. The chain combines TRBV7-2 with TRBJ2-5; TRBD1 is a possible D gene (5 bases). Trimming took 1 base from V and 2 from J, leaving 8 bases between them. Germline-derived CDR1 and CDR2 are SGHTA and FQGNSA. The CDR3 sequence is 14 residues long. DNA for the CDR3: TGTGCCAGCAGCTTAGGACAGCCTCAAGAGACCCAGTACTTC. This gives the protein CASSLGQPQETQYF.

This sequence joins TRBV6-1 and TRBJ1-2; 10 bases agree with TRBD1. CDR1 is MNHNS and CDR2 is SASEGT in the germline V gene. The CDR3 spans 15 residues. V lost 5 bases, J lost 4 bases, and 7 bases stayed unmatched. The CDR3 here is CASSLGQGSSYGYTF. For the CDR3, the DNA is TGTGCCAGCAGTCTGGGACAGGGGTCTAGCTATGGCTACACCTTC.